This TCR beta chain was identified in a study of T cells in Graves' hyperthyroidism and ophthalmopathy (dated by TCRdb to about 2019). Context from the whole study: Peripheral blood samples were taken at the time of initial diagnosis, prior to any treatment. To identify TCR V-J signatures that set the groups apart, the researchers used a discovery cohort of 100 patients, made up of 43 with Graves' ophthalmopathy and 57 with stable Graves' hyperthyroidism. The paper reports TCR Vbeta CDR3 sequencing of 140 or so peripheral blood samples: under 45 ophthalmopathy, around 80 hyperthyroidism and roughly 17 progressor patients. In addition, the study compared T-cell repertoires in thyroid tissue and in blood from five to seven Graves' hyperthyroidism patients. Following sampling, methimazole starting at 30 mg daily was given to hyperthyroidism patients, and high-dose intravenous methylprednisolone was given to ophthalmopathy patients. Whether ophthalmopathy could be predicted prospectively was tested in an independent validation cohort made up of about 20 hyperthyroidism patients plus 17 patients who later progressed to ophthalmopathy. The 100 or so discovery patients were randomly split 7:3 into training and test sets.

On the study overall, not on this receptor specifically: In validation, the model predicted progression to ophthalmopathy a median of 6.5 months before onset, with around 70% sensitivity and roughly 79% specificity. No statistical method was used to fix the sample size in advance, and group allocation was not hidden from the investigators. In cross-validation, a model built on a 13 V-J signature told ophthalmopathy apart from stable hyperthyroidism with under 90% sensitivity and around 83% specificity, and in testing the same model reached 80%/75%. Most expanded thyroid clonotypes (frequency above 0.001) were also found in blood, which suggests that blood repertoires may mirror thyroid immune responses.

The TCR beta CDR3 regions were amplified from RNA transcripts. A first-round RT-PCR of the TCR CDR3 used the HTBI primer set with the Qiagen OneStep RT-PCR kit. The libraries were constructed in a second round of multiplex PCR and then size-selected and purified. Paired-end sequencing of the libraries was performed with 100 bp reads on an Illumina HiSeq2000. Under the source paper's analysis protocol: SOAPnuke was used to process the raw data, with reads discarded if the reads contained adapters or uncalled bases, had a mean Phred below 15, or lacked an exact constant-primer or identifier match. High-quality paired reads were merged with COPE v1.2.5, and unique nucleotide sequences were defined as clonotypes. Clonotypes were aligned to IMGT TRBV, TRBD and TRBJ reference segments using MiTCR v1.1. Only V-J combinations with frequency above 0.0001, covering roughly 99% of repertoires, were analysed. A TCS score was defined as the ratio of F50 (clonal expansion) to E x V (chaos), with BLOSUM62-based TCRdist applied between CDR3 peptides within each V-J. Welch's t-statistics and random forest reduced fewer than 550 V-J features to some 14, which were used in a naive Bayes classifier (R e1071). The public reads were run again by TCRdb, first through fastp at Q25 and then through MiXCR, and only productive beta chains were kept. Duplicate CDR3 protein sequences are folded into a single record with the most common DNA and genes. Clone size and V and J calls follow TCRdb, not the original study. This sample lists about 380,000 distinct CDR3 sequences; about 14% were detected once. About 19% of the sample comes from the top ten.

Ophthalmopathy patients had moderately to severely active disease, with a Clinical Activity Score of 3 or more, a NOSPECS grade of 4 or more, and a disease duration of less than 3 months. Patients with uncontrolled infections, other autoimmune diseases, pregnancy or lactation were excluded. Diagnoses were established on the basis of clinical symptoms, serum thyroxine and TRAb, thyroid ultrasound, and orbital computed tomography. PBMCs were isolated from 7.5 to 10 ml of fresh peripheral blood by Ficoll-Paque density gradient centrifugation. Total RNA was extracted with Trizol reagent, and quality was checked on an Agilent 2100 Bioanalyzer. This clonotype was picked up many times. Its cognate antigen has yet to be identified. Nothing much larger sits one base from this clone, and base qualities are not available. The sequence derives from a woman in her 30s with Graves' ophthalmopathy. Source material: blood.

The nucleotide sequence is TGTGCCAGCACCCTTAGGTGGGATACTACACATAACTATGGCTACACCTTC. It encodes CASTLRWDTTHNYGYTF. In this chain, TRBV28 is recombined with TRBJ1-2, with the D gene not clear enough to name. The junction shows trimming of 7 bases on V and 1 base on J, plus 22 bases between the germline ends. CDR1 and CDR2 are drawn from the germline V gene: MDHEN, SYDVKM. The CDR3 numbers 17 residues from cysteine through phenylalanine. This entry keeps only the CDR3 DNA: 51 bases, framed from base 1.